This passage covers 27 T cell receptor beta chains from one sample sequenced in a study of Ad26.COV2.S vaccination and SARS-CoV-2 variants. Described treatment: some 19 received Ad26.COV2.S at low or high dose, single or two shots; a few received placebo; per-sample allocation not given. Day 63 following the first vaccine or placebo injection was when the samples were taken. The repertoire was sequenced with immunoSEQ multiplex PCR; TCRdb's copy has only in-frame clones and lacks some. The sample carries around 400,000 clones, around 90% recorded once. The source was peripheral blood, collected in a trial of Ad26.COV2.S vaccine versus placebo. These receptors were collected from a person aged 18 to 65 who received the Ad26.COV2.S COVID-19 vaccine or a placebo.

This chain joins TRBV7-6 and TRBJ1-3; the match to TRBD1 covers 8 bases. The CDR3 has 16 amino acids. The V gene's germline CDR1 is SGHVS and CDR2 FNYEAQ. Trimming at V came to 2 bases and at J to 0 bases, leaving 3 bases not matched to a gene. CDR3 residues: CASSLQGAYSGNTIYF. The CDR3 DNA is TGTGCCAGCAGCTTACAGGGGGCCTACTCTGGAAACACCATATATTTT.

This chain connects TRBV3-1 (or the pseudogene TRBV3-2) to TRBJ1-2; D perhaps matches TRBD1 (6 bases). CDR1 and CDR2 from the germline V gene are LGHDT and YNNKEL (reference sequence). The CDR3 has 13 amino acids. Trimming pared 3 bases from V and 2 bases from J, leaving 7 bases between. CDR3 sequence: CASSQGANYGYTF. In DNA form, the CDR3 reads TGTGCCAGCAGCCAGGGGGCAAACTATGGCTACACCTTC.

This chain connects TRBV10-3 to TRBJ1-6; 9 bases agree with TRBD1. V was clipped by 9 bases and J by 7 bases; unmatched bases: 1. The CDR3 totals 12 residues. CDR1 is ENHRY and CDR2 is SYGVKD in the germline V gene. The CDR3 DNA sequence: TGTGCCATTGGACAGGGGAATTCACCCCTCCACTTT. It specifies CAIGQGNSPLHF.

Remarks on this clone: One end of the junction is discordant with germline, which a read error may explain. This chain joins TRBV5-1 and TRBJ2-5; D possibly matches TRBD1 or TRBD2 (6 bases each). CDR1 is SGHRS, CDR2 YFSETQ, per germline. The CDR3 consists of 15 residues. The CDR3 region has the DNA TGCGCCGGCAGGGTACAGGGACTCCCCGGGGAGACCCAGTACTTC. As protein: CAGRVQGLPGETQYF. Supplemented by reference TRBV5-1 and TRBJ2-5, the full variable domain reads KAGVTQTPRYLIKTRGQQVTLSCSPISGHRSVSWYQQTPGQGLQFLFEYFSETQRNKGNFPGRFSGRQFSNSRSEMNVSTLELGDSALYLCAGRVQGLPGETQYFGPGTRLLVL.

The CDR3 bases are TGTGCCAGCAGCTTAGCGTCCGGGGGGGACTACGAGCAGTACTTC. Translating gives CASSLASGGDYEQYF. The rearrangement links TRBV7-2 to TRBJ2-7; 8 bases map to TRBD2. With V trimmed by 0 bases and J by 3 bases, 4 bases remained unmatched. The CDR3 runs 15 residues. From germline, CDR1 is SGHTA and CDR2 FQGNSA.

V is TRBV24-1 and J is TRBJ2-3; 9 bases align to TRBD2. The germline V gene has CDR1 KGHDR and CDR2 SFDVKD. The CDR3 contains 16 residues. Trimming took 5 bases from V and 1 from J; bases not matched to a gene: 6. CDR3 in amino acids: CATSARLAGRTDTQYF. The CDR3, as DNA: TGTGCCACCAGTGCGCGGCTAGCGGGACGCACAGATACGCAGTATTTT.

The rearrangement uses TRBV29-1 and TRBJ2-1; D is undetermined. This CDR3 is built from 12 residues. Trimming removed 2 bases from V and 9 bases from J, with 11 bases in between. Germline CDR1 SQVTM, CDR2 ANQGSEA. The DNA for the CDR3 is TGCAGCGTTGAAAACTTACCCACTGAGCAGTTCTTC. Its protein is CSVENLPTEQFF.

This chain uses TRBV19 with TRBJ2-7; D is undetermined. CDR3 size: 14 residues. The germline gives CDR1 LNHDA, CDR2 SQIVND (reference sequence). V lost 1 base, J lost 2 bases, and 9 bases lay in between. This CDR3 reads CASSIGAATYEQYF. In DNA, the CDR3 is TGTGCCAGTAGTATAGGTGCAGCGACCTACGAGCAGTACTTC.

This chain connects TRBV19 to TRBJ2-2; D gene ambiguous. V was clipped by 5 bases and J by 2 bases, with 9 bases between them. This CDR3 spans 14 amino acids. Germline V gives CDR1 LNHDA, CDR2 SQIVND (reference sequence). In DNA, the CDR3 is TGTGCCAGTAGTCCCTCTTTCAACACCGGGGAGCTGTTTTTT. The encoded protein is CASSPSFNTGELFF. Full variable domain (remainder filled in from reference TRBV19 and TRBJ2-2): DGGITQSPKYLFRKEGQNVTLSCEQNLNHDAMYWYRQDPGQGLRLIYYSQIVNDFQKGDIAEGYSVSREKKESFPLTVTSAQKNPTAFYLCASSPSFNTGELFFGEGSRLTVL.

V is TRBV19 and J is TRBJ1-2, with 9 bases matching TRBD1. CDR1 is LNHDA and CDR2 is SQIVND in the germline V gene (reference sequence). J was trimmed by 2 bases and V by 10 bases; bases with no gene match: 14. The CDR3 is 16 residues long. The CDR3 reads CATSSGTGTLNYGYTF. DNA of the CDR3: TGTGCCACCTCGAGCGGGACAGGGACCTTGAACTATGGCTACACCTTC.

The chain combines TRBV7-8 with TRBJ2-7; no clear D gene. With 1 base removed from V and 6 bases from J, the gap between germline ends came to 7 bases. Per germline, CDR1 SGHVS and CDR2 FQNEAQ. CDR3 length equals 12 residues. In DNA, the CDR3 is TGTGCCAGCAGCTTAGTGGCCCTCGAGCAGTACTTC. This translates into CASSLVALEQYF.

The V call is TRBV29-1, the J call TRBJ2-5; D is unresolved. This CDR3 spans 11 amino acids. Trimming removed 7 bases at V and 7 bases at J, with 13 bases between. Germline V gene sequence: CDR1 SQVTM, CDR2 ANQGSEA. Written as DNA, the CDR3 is TGCAGCGGGTGGGTGGGTAGGACCCAGTACTTC. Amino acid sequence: CSGWVGRTQYF.

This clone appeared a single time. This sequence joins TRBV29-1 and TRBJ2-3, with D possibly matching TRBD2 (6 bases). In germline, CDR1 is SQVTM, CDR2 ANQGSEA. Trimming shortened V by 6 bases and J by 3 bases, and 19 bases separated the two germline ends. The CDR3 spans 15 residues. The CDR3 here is CSVPKFGGVTDTQYF. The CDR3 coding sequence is TGCAGCGTACCTAAATTCGGCGGGGTAACAGATACGCAGTATTTT.

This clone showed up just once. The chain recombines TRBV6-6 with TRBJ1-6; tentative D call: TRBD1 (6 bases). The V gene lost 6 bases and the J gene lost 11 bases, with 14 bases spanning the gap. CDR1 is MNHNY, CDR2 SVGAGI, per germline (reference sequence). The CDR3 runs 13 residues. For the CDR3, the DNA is TGTGCCAGCAGCGAGGAGGGGGTACCACCCCTCCACTTT. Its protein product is CASSEEGVPPLHF.

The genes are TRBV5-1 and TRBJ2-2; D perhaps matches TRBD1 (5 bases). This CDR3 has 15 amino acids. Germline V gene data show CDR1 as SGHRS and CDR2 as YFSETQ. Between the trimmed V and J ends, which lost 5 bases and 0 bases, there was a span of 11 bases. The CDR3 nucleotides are TGCGCCAGCAGGGAAGGGGCCCCGAACACCGGGGAGCTGTTTTTT. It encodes CASREGAPNTGELFF. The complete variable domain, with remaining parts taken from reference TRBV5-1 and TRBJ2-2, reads KAGVTQTPRYLIKTRGQQVTLSCSPISGHRSVSWYQQTPGQGLQFLFEYFSETQRNKGNFPGRFSGRQFSNSRSEMNVSTLELGDSALYLCASREGAPNTGELFFGEGSRLTVL.

The CDR3 sequence: CASSSPNTGELFF. In nucleotides, the CDR3 is TGTGCCAGCAGCTCCCCGAACACCGGGGAGCTGTTTTTT. The rearrangement links TRBV11-3 to TRBJ2-2; D remains unclear. Per germline, CDR1 SGHNT and CDR2 YENEEA. This CDR3 has 13 residues. V lost 4 bases and J 0 bases, leaving 3 bases between the germline ends.

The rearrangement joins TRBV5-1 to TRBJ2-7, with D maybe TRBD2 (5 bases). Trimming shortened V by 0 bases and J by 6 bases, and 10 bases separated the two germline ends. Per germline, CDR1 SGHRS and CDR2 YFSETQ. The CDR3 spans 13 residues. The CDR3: CASSLVASREQYF. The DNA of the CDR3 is TGCGCCAGCAGCTTGGTGGCTAGCCGCGAGCAGTACTTC.

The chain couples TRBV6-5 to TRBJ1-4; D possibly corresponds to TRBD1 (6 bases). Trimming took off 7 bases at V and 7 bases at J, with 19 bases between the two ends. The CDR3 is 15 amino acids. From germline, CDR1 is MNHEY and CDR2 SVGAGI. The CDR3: CASNPGGGWGEKLFF. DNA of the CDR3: TGTGCCAGCAACCCGGGGGGGGGCTGGGGTGAAAAACTGTTTTTT.

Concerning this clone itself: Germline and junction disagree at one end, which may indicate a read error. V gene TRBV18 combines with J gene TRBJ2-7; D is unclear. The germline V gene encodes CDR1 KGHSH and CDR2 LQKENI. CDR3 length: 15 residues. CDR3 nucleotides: TGTGCCAGCTCACCAACCCTAGAGGTGCTCCCCAGAGGTTTCTTC. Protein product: CASSPTLEVLPRGFF.

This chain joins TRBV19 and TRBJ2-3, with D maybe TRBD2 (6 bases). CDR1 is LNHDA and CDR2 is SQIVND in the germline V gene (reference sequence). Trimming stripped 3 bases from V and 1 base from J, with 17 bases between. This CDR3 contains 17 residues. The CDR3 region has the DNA TGTGCCAGTAGTATCCTCCTGGCTTGGGGGGGCACAGATACGCAGTATTTT. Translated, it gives CASSILLAWGGTDTQYF.

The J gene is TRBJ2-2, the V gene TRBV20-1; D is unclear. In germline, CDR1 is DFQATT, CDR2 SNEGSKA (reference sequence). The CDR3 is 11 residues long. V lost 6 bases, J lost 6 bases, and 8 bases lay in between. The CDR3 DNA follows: TGCAGTGCCCTGACTTCCGGGGAGCTGTTTTTT. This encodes CSALTSGELFF.

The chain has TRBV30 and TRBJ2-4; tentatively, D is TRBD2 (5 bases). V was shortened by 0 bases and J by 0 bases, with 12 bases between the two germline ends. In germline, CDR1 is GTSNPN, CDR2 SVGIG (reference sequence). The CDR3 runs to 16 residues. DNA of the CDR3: TGTGCCTGGAGTGTTTTTGCGGGCCTAGCCAAAAACATTCAGTACTTC. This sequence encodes CAWSVFAGLAKNIQYF. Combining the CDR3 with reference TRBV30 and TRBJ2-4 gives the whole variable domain SQTIHQWPATLVQPVGSPLSLECTVEGTSNPNLYWYRQAAGRGLQLLFYSVGIGQISSEVPQNLSASRPQDRQFILSSKKLLLSDSGFYLCAWSVFAGLAKNIQYFGAGTRLSVL.

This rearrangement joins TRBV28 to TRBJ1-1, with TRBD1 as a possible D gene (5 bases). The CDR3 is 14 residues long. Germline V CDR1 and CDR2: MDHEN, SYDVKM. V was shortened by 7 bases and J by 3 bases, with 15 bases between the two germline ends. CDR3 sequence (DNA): TGTGCCAGCACCCTTCCGGGGGGTTACACTGAAGCTTTCTTT. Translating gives CASTLPGGYTEAFF.

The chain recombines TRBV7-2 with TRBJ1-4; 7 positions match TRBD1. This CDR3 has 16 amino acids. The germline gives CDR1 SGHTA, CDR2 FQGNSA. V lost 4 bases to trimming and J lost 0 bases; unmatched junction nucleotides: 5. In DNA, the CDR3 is TGTGCCAGCAGCTATGGACAGGTTGCAACTAATGAAAAACTGTTTTTT. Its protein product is CASSYGQVATNEKLFF.

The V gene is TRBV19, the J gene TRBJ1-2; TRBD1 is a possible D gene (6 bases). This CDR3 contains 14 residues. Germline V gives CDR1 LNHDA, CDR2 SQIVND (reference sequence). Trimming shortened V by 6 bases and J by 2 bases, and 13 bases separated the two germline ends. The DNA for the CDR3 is TGTGCCAGTAGAGAAGAAGGACAGAACTATGGCTACACCTTC. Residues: CASREEGQNYGYTF.

The CDR3 is CASSLSPATNGYTF. CDR3 coding DNA: TGCGCCAGCAGCTTGAGTCCAGCGACGAATGGCTACACCTTC. The chain employs TRBV5-1 and TRBJ1-2; D remains ambiguous. The CDR3 contains 14 residues. V was pared by 1 base and J by 6 bases, with 13 bases between. Per the germline V gene, CDR1 is SGHRS and CDR2 is YFSETQ.

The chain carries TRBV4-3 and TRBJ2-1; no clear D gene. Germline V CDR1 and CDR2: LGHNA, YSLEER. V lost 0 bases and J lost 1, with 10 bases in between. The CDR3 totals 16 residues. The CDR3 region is CASSQDSTVSYNEQFF. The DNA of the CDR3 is TGCGCCAGCAGCCAAGATTCAACGGTTTCCTACAATGAGCAGTTCTTC.